Presented here are 15 T cell receptor beta chains from one specimen sequenced in a study of CD8+CD57+ T cells in acquired aplastic anemia. The use of genomic DNA as template underpinned the TCR beta VDJ and CDR3 profiling. A single record per CDR3 protein comes from TCRdb applying MiXCR to the reads. The table lists about 190,000 distinct CDR3 sequences, under 70% of them singletons, with 46% in the top ten. The specimen sequenced was sorted CD4+, CD8+, or CD8+CD57+ T cells (not recorded which) from PBMCs. The receptors were gathered from a human donor with severe aplastic anemia or a healthy control (not recorded which).

The V call is TRBV2, the J call TRBJ1-5, with TRBD1 identical over 8 bases. The CDR3 sequence is 16 residues long. From germline, CDR1 is SNHLY and CDR2 FYNNEI. V shed 4 bases and J 6 bases; nucleotides not matched to a gene: 11. The CDR3, as DNA: TGTGCCAGCAGTGGTGGTCTGGACAGGGAGAGTCAGCCCCAGCATTTT. It encodes CASSGGLDRESQPQHF.

As to this clonotype: A much larger clone differs by one base, so this may be a read error. The chain couples TRBV19 to TRBJ1-5; D is uncertain. CDR3 length: 15 residues. The V gene lost 7 bases and the J gene lost 0 bases, with 13 bases spanning the gap. Germline-derived CDR1 and CDR2 are LNHDA and SQIVND (reference sequence). The CDR3 sequence is CASNIYSYSNQPQHF. The DNA for the CDR3 is TGTGCCAGTAATATCTACAGCTATAGCAATCAGCCCCAGCATTTT.

Regarding this clonotype: A read error may be the cause here, since a much bigger clone is one base away. The chain is built from TRBV28 and TRBJ2-5; TRBD2 agrees at 7 bases. CDR1 is MDHEN and CDR2 is SYDVKM in the germline V gene. The CDR3 loop spans 13 amino acids. V was pared by 5 bases and J by 5 bases, with 5 bases of the junction left unmatched. Here the CDR3 DNA reads TGTGCCAGCAGTGTGATGGGAGGGGAGACCCAGTACTTC. Its translation is CASSVMGGETQYF. The whole variable domain, remainder taken from reference TRBV28 and TRBJ2-5, is DVKVTQSSRYLVKRTGEKVFLECVQDMDHENMFWYRQDPGLGLRLIYFSYDVKMKEKGDIPEGYSVSREKKERFSLILESASTNQTSMYLCASSVMGGETQYFGPGTRLLVL.

The chain has TRBV7-3 and TRBJ2-7, with D possibly matching TRBD2 (6 bases). Germline CDR1 and CDR2: SGHTA and FQGTGA. The V gene lost 6 bases and the J gene lost 2 bases, with 11 bases spanning the gap. This CDR3 has 13 residues. The CDR3 nucleotides read TGTGCCAGCAGTGAAGGGAGGACCTACGAGCAGTACTTC. Its protein is CASSEGRTYEQYF.

The chain couples TRBV5-1 to TRBJ1-6; 8 bases are shared with TRBD1. Germline CDR1 is SGHRS and CDR2 is YFSETQ. The CDR3 is 14 residues long. Losses at the gene ends were 1 base for V and 7 bases for J; bases not matched to a gene: 1. CDR3 DNA sequence: TGCGCCAGCAGCTTGCCAGGGGGCAATTCACCCCTCCACTTT. It specifies CASSLPGGNSPLHF.

The chain employs TRBV7-3 and TRBJ2-1; tentative D call: TRBD2 (5 bases). Germline CDR1 SGHTA, CDR2 FQGTGA. Trimming took off 2 bases at V and 5 bases at J, with 7 bases between the two ends. The CDR3 runs 13 residues. This CDR3 reads CASSLSLDNEQFF. DNA for the CDR3: TGTGCCAGCAGCTTATCACTAGACAATGAGCAGTTCTTC.

The J gene is TRBJ2-5, the V gene TRBV7-3; 7 bases are a match to TRBD2. In germline, CDR1 is SGHTA, CDR2 FQGTGA. The CDR3 length is 18 residues. The V and J ends lost 5 bases and 2 bases, in that order; junction bases with no gene match: 17. The CDR3 sequence is CASSVGTWIAGVQETQYF. The CDR3 DNA reads as TGTGCCAGCAGCGTCGGGACTTGGATAGCGGGTGTTCAAGAGACCCAGTACTTC.

The chain couples TRBV14 to TRBJ2-6; D ambiguous. The V end was cut by 4 bases, the J end by 2 bases, with 12 bases between. Germline CDR1 reads SGHDN; CDR2 reads FVKESK. The CDR3 length is 16 residues. The chain's CDR3 is CASSPPMVTGANVLTF. The CDR3 DNA reads as TGTGCCAGCAGCCCCCCTATGGTGACTGGGGCCAACGTCCTGACTTTC.

This clonotype was counted many times. The CDR3 nucleotides read TGTGCCAGCAGTCGACTAGCGGAACACGAAGAGACCCAGTACTTC. It encodes CASSRLAEHEETQYF. The chain recombines TRBV6-5 with TRBJ2-5, with 9 bases matching TRBD2. Germline V gives CDR1 MNHEY, CDR2 SVGAGI. CDR3 size: 15 residues. The ends lost 5 bases at V and 3 bases at J; junction bases unmatched: 7.

This clonotype was seen a handful of times. The rearrangement links TRBV14 to TRBJ2-1, with D possibly TRBD1 on 5 matching bases. Germline V gene sequence: CDR1 SGHDN, CDR2 FVKESK. Trimming took off 5 bases at V and 0 bases at J, with 14 bases between the two ends. The CDR3 is 16 amino acids. The CDR3 is CASSNYAGSSYNEQFF. The CDR3 DNA reads as TGTGCCAGCAGCAACTACGCAGGGTCCTCCTACAATGAGCAGTTCTTC.

This clonotype was seen at least ten times. The rearrangement links TRBV15 to TRBJ1-1, with D unclear. This CDR3 has 14 residues. The germline V and J ends were trimmed by 8 bases and 0 bases, with 13 bases remaining between them. The germline CDR1 and CDR2 sequences are LNHNV and YYDKDF (reference sequence). The CDR3 DNA follows: TGTGCCACCCACTCTCCCCAGTTGAACACTGAAGCTTTCTTT. Its translation is CATHSPQLNTEAFF.

The chain recombines TRBV19 with TRBJ2-1; 7 bases are shared with TRBD2. J lost 9 bases, V lost 3 bases, and 11 bases had no gene match. The length of the CDR3 is 15 residues. CDR1 LNHDA and CDR2 SQIVND come from the germline V gene (reference sequence). CDR3 sequence reads: CASSMGRTRGSEQFF. CDR3 DNA: TGTGCCAGTAGTATGGGGAGGACTAGAGGATCTGAGCAGTTCTTC.

This clonotype was seen at least ten times. The chain combines TRBV19 with TRBJ2-7; D could derive from TRBD1 or TRBD2 (5 bases each). Germline CDR1 LNHDA, CDR2 SQIVND (reference sequence). V was cut by 1 base and J by 5 bases, with 18 bases left in between. The CDR3 is 16 residues long. The CDR3 region is CASSIGKEGYENEQYF. The CDR3 DNA follows: TGTGCCAGTAGTATAGGAAAAGAGGGGTATGAGAACGAGCAGTACTTC.

The sample holds many counts of this clonotype. The CDR3 nucleotides are TGTGCCAGCAGTTCGGCGTCCTACGAGCAGTACTTC. Residues: CASSSASYEQYF. This chain joins TRBV28 and TRBJ2-7; D is ambiguous. The CDR3 length is 12 residues. V lost 4 bases and J lost 1, with 5 bases in between. Per the germline V gene, CDR1 is MDHEN and CDR2 is SYDVKM.

The chain couples TRBV7-2 to TRBJ2-5; the D is unclear. The CDR3 length is 15 residues. Germline V CDR1 and CDR2: SGHTA, FQGNSA. V lost 0 bases and J lost 5, with 13 bases in between. The CDR3 nucleotides read TGTGCCAGCAGCTTAGCCCGCAGCCTCCAGGAGACCCAGTACTTC. Protein: CASSLARSLQETQYF.